This paragraph covers one T cell receptor beta chain sequence. This sample is drawn from a study of cytomegalovirus exposure and HLA in healthy donors. V was pared by 0 bases and J by 5 bases, with 0 bases of the junction left unmatched. CDR1 SGHRS and CDR2 YFSETQ come from the germline V gene. CDR3 size: 14 residues. With 60 Vbeta and 13 Jbeta primers, the PCR was carried out. TCRdb keeps only in-frame clones here, not all; method: immunoSEQ multiplex PCR. Of about 69,000 clones in the sample, 76% were seen once. The sample was PBMCs. This clonotype was obtained from a man younger than 35 in good health and CMV-seronegative. The rearrangement joins TRBV5-1 to TRBJ1-2; the match to TRBD1 covers 11 bases. The CDR3 region has the DNA TGCGCCAGCAGCTTGGGGGACAGGGGGTATGGCTACACCTTC. Translating gives CASSLGDRGYGYTF.